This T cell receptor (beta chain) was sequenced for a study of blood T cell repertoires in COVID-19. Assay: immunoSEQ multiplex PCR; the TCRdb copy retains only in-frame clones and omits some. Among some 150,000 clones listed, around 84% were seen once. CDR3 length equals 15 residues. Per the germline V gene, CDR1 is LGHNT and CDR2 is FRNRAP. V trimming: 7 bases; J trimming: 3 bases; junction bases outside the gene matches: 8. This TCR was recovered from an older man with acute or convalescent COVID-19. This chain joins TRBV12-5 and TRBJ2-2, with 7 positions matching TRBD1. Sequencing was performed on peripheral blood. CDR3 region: CASALRQGYTGELFF. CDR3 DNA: TGTGCTAGTGCCCTCCGACAGGGATACACCGGGGAGCTGTTTTTT.